This is a list of T cell receptor beta chains from one sample in a study of lymphopenia after photon versus proton radiotherapy. Assay: immunoSEQ multiplex PCR; the TCRdb copy retains only in-frame clones and omits some. Of almost 25,000 clones in the sample, about 82% were seen once. Sample: peripheral blood, taken from a patient treated with proton-based radiotherapy. These receptors were collected from a woman between 70 and 85 years old with pancreatic cancer. The CDR3 runs from the conserved cysteine through the conserved F or W. The D gene is left open where the match is weak. The listing skips clone size in some rows; elsewhere it reads once, few, many or a size class.

CDR3 length | J gene | V gene | clone size | D gene | CDR3 protein | CDR3 DNA
16 | TRBJ1-5 | TRBV28 | . | . | CASSFLKFRDDQPQHF | TGTGCCAGCAGTTTTTTAAAATTCAGGGATGATCAGCCCCAGCATTTT
15 | TRBJ2-3 | TRBV27 | . | TRBD2 | CASSFSGRQTDTQYF | TGTGCCAGCAGTTTTAGCGGGAGGCAAACAGATACGCAGTATTTT
13 | TRBJ1-2 | TRBV6-5 | few | TRBD1 | CATTPGQRYGYTF | TGTGCCACCACCCCGGGACAGCGCTATGGCTACACCTTC
17 | TRBJ2-1 | TRBV7-9 | . | TRBD2 | CASSLDIAGSSYNEQFF | TGTGCCAGCAGCTTAGATATAGCGGGATCCAGCTACAATGAGCAGTTCTTC
13 | TRBJ1-1 | TRBV28 | once | . | CASSQAPNTEAFF | TGTGCCAGCAGCCAGGCGCCGAACACTGAAGCTTTCTTT
15 | TRBJ2-1 | TRBV28 | . | TRBD2 | CASSKAGGRYNEQFF | TGTGCCAGCAGCAAAGCGGGAGGTCGGTACAATGAGCAGTTCTTC
13 | TRBJ2-5 | TRBV5-5 | . | TRBD1 | CASSRTGQETQYF | TGTGCCAGCAGCCGGACAGGTCAAGAGACCCAGTACTTC
16 | TRBJ2-2 | TRBV7-9 | . | TRBD2 | CASSSDLAGVGGELFF | TGTGCCAGCAGCTCGGACTTAGCGGGAGTTGGCGGGGAGCTGTTTTTT
15 | TRBJ2-7 | TRBV11-2 | . | TRBD1 | CASSPQGQGLHEQYF | TGTGCCAGCAGCCCGCAGGGACAGGGGTTACACGAGCAGTACTTC
15 | TRBJ2-1 | TRBV4-2 | . | TRBD2 | CASSQGTLAGSEQFF | TGTGCCAGCAGCCAGGGGACCCTAGCGGGAAGTGAGCAGTTCTTC
13 | TRBJ1-1 | TRBV28 | few | TRBD1 | CASTRTGRFEAFF | TGTGCCAGCACCCGGACAGGGAGATTTGAAGCTTTCTTT
17 | TRBJ2-3 | TRBV9 | . | TRBD2 | CASSVAGGGQYQNTQYF | TGTGCCAGCAGCGTAGCTGGGGGAGGGCAATATCAAAATACGCAGTATTTT
15 | TRBJ2-1 | TRBV4-3 | . | TRBD2 | CASSQSGGVYNEQFF | TGCGCCAGCAGCCAAAGCGGGGGCGTCTACAATGAGCAGTTCTTC
12 | TRBJ2-3 | TRBV27 | . | . | CASSPKGDTQYF | TGTGCCAGCAGCCCTAAGGGAGATACGCAGTATTTT
16 | TRBJ1-4 | TRBV11-2 | . | . | CASSLEGLAPGEKLFF | TGTGCCAGCAGCTTAGAAGGTTTAGCTCCGGGAGAAAAACTGTTTTTT
14 | TRBJ1-2 | TRBV7-8 | once | . | CASSPRTSSGGYTF | TGTGCCAGCAGCCCTCGGACATCGAGTGGAGGCTACACCTTC
15 | TRBJ1-3 | TRBV4-3 | . | . | CASSQEGGAGNTIYF | TGCGCCAGCAGCCAAGAGGGTGGTGCTGGAAACACCATATATTTT
13 | TRBJ1-1 | TRBV7-6 | . | . | CASSSSRNTEAFF | TGTGCCAGCAGCTCCTCCAGGAACACTGAAGCTTTCTTT
16 | TRBJ2-5 | TRBV21-1 | . | . | CASSKNDRGRKETQYF | TGTGCCAGCAGCAAGAACGACAGGGGGCGGAAAGAGACCCAGTACTTC
15 | TRBJ1-2 | TRBV15 | . | TRBD1 | CATSRPGQGNYGYTF | TGTGCCACCAGCAGACCGGGACAGGGGAACTATGGCTACACCTTC
13 | TRBJ2-7 | TRBV7-2 | . | . | CASSLQLEDEQYF | TGTGCCAGCAGCTTGCAGTTGGAGGACGAGCAGTACTTC
15 | TRBJ2-1 | TRBV6-6 | . | TRBD2 | CASRVTSGALNEQFF | TGTGCCAGCCGTGTGACTAGCGGGGCCCTCAATGAGCAGTTCTTC
14 | TRBJ2-7 | TRBV11-3 | . | TRBD1 | CASTIGQGSVEQYF | TGTGCCAGCACCATCGGACAGGGGAGTGTAGAGCAGTACTTC
15 | TRBJ2-1 | TRBV28 | once | . | CASSAHNRIGNEQFF | TGTGCCAGCAGTGCTCACAACCGAATTGGGAATGAGCAGTTCTTC
13 | TRBJ1-2 | TRBV7-9 | few | . | CASSLNSAYGYTF | TGTGCCAGCAGCTTAAATTCGGCCTATGGCTACACCTTC
13 | TRBJ2-3 | TRBV23-1 | . | . | CASSPQGMVTQYF | TGCGCCAGCAGTCCTCAGGGCATGGTTACGCAGTATTTT
11 | TRBJ1-1 | TRBV28 | . | . | CASSRGTEAFF | TGTGCCAGCAGTCGGGGTACTGAAGCTTTCTTT
14 | TRBJ2-7 | TRBV7-9 | . | TRBD2 | CASSRIAGGYEQYF | TGTGCCAGCAGCCGAATAGCGGGAGGCTACGAGCAGTACTTC
12 | TRBJ1-5 | TRBV28 | . | . | CASSSTERPQHF | TGTGCCAGCAGTTCGACAGAGCGGCCCCAGCATTTT